This T cell receptor beta chain came from a study of blood T cell repertoires in COVID-19. Study-wide context: The United States, Italy and Spain were the sources of the acute and convalescent COVID-19 samples. From T cells, B-cell-depleted T cells, or PBMCs came the material, which was cDNA or gDNA.

In the authors' methods: Estimates of nucleated cell counts were drawn from the amplification of reference gene primers. Sequenced by immunoSEQ multiplex PCR; TCRdb stores in-frame clones only, minus some. The V and J calls and clone size are taken from that table; D and trimming were inferred from the DNA. Among around 60,000 clones listed, around four fifths were seen once. Germline V gene data show CDR1 as MNHNY and CDR2 as SVGAGI (reference sequence). The CDR3 has 15 residues. V gave up 6 bases and J gave up 1 base, with 10 bases separating them. Comments on this clone: Within the sample, other DNA sequences also encode this same CDR3.

Sequencing used peripheral blood. The J gene is TRBJ2-6, the V gene TRBV6-6; unclear D gene. This TCR was recovered from a woman aged 50 to 65 with active or convalescent COVID-19. This CDR3 reads CASSPSVSGANVLTF. The CDR3 region has the DNA TGTGCCAGCAGCCCCAGCGTGTCTGGGGCCAACGTCCTGACTTTC.